One and the same sample provided the 22 T cell receptor beta chains below, sequenced in a study of cytomegalovirus exposure and HLA in healthy donors. TCRdb's copy holds only in-frame clones and misses some; the assay was immunoSEQ multiplex PCR. There are fewer than 120,000 clones in the sample; roughly 90% occur only once, and more than 1.4% lies in the top ten. Sequenced sample: PBMCs. The source is a woman in her twenties or thirties in good health and CMV-seropositive.

This CDR3 is CASSLGARNDEQFF. The CDR3 bases are TGTGCCAGCAGCTTAGGCGCCCGTAACGATGAGCAGTTCTTC. The V gene is TRBV11-3, the J gene TRBJ2-1; D remains unclear. The CDR3 has 14 residues. V shed 1 base and J shed 8 bases, with 12 bases lying between them. The germline gives CDR1 SGHNT, CDR2 YENEEA.

The chain is built from TRBV5-1 and TRBJ1-4; D unclear. This CDR3 is 14 amino acids long. Deletions cut 3 bases from V and 3 bases from J, with 9 bases between. In germline, CDR1 is SGHRS, CDR2 YFSETQ. In DNA form, the CDR3 reads TGCGCCAGCAGCTCTCGAGGGTCTAATGAAAAACTGTTTTTT. Translation gives CASSSRGSNEKLFF. The entire variable domain, with the rest obtained from reference TRBV5-1 and TRBJ1-4, is as follows: KAGVTQTPRYLIKTRGQQVTLSCSPISGHRSVSWYQQTPGQGLQFLFEYFSETQRNKGNFPGRFSGRQFSNSRSEMNVSTLELGDSALYLCASSSRGSNEKLFFGSGTQLSVL.

The rearrangement joins TRBV7-2 to TRBJ1-2, with TRBD1 matching over 7 bases. Losses at the gene ends were 5 bases for V and 3 bases for J; bases not matched to a gene: 12. Germline assignment: CDR1 SGHTA and CDR2 FQGNSA. The CDR3 has 16 residues. CDR3 in DNA: TGTGCCAGCAGCCGTCAGAGTGGACAGGCCTACTATGGCTACACCTTC. Translation: CASSRQSGQAYYGYTF.

This clone showed up just once. The chain couples TRBV7-2 to TRBJ1-2; unclear D gene. Germline values: CDR1 SGHTA, CDR2 FQGNSA. This CDR3 spans 11 amino acids. Trimming removed 6 bases at V and 7 bases at J, with 9 bases between. This CDR3 is CASSFGLGYTF. The CDR3 nucleotides read TGTGCCAGCAGTTTCGGACTTGGCTACACCTTC.

This rearrangement joins TRBV18 to TRBJ2-5; 7 nucleotides align to TRBD2. V shed 1 base and J 1 base; nucleotides not matched to a gene: 3. CDR1 is KGHSH, CDR2 LQKENI, per germline. The CDR3 spans 15 residues. The CDR3 here is CASSPLLASQETQYF. DNA for the CDR3: TGTGCCAGCTCACCACTACTAGCGAGCCAAGAGACCCAGTACTTC.

CDR3 sequence reads: CASILSSRSNTEAFF. The CDR3 DNA follows: TGTGCCAGCATCCTCAGTAGCCGCTCGAACACTGAAGCTTTCTTT. The rearrangement uses TRBV6-1 and TRBJ1-1, with no clear D. Germline lookup yields CDR1 MNHNS and CDR2 SASEGT. Trimming took 7 bases from V and 1 from J, leaving 16 bases between them. The CDR3 spans 15 residues.

This rearrangement joins TRBV7-2 to TRBJ1-4; D is perhaps TRBD1 (5 bases). This CDR3 is 14 amino acids long. In germline, CDR1 is SGHTA, CDR2 FQGNSA. The V gene lost 8 bases and the J gene lost 4 bases, with 14 bases spanning the gap. CDR3 nucleotides: TGTGCCAGCGGGAGGGGAGGTCTTAATGAAAAACTGTTTTTT. Protein product: CASGRGGLNEKLFF.

V is TRBV27 and J is TRBJ1-2; 7 bases line up with TRBD1. The CDR3 has 16 amino acids. Trimming at V came to 0 bases and at J to 4 bases, leaving 8 bases not matched to a gene. Per germline, CDR1 MNHEY and CDR2 SMNVEV (reference sequence). The DNA for the CDR3 is TGTGCCAGCAGTTTATCCCGGACAGGAACCTCCTATGGCTACACCTTC. Residues: CASSLSRTGTSYGYTF.

This chain uses TRBV5-5 with TRBJ2-3; possibly TRBD2 for D (6 bases). The germline V gene encodes CDR1 SGHKS and CDR2 YYEKEE (reference sequence). The length of the CDR3 is 13 residues. V was shortened by 4 bases and J by 6 bases, with 12 bases between the two germline ends. CDR3 DNA: TGTGCCAGCAGCCTCGCGGGACCCGATACGCAGTATTTT. This translates into CASSLAGPDTQYF.

In its sample, this clone was seen a few times. This chain joins TRBV7-9 and TRBJ2-2; 9 bases align to TRBD1. V lost 2 bases, J lost 0 bases, and 4 bases stayed unmatched. CDR1 is SEHNR, CDR2 FQNEAQ, per germline (reference sequence). This CDR3 is 17 amino acids long. The DNA for the CDR3 is TGTGCCAGCAGCTTACCCGGACAGGGGACGAACACCGGGGAGCTGTTTTTT. This encodes CASSLPGQGTNTGELFF. Supplemented by reference TRBV7-9 and TRBJ2-2, the full variable domain reads DTGVSQNPRHKITKRGQNVTFRCDPISEHNRLYWYRQTLGQGPEFLTYFQNEAQLEKSRLLSDRFSAERPKGSFSTLEIQRTEQGDSAMYLCASSLPGQGTNTGELFFGEGSRLTVL.

The chain employs TRBV6-5 and TRBJ1-1, with D perhaps TRBD1 (5 bases). V was trimmed by 7 bases and J by 7 bases, leaving 13 bases between them. CDR1 and CDR2 (germline): MNHEY, SVGAGI. The CDR3 covers 12 residues. Here the CDR3 reads CASTGAGLEAFF. The CDR3 nucleotides read TGTGCCAGCACAGGTGCAGGGCTTGAAGCTTTCTTT.

The chain recombines TRBV6-4 with TRBJ1-5, with no clear D. The CDR3 spans 17 residues. V lost 6 bases, J lost 4 bases, and 22 bases lay in between. CDR1 is MRHNA, CDR2 SNTAGT, per germline. CDR3 sequence: CASRNHPDSLVNQPQHF. In DNA, the CDR3 is TGTGCCAGCAGAAACCACCCCGACTCGTTAGTGAATCAGCCCCAGCATTTT.

The V call is TRBV5-1, the J call TRBJ2-5; 9 bases align to TRBD2. J was trimmed by 4 bases and V by 4 bases; bases with no gene match: 11. The CDR3 has 16 amino acids. The germline CDR1 and CDR2 sequences are SGHRS and YFSETQ. The CDR3 nucleotides read TGCGCCAGCAGCCCTGCGCGGGAGGGCCTACGAGAGACCCAGTACTTC. This codes for CASSPAREGLRETQYF.

The gene calls are TRBV5-1 and TRBJ1-1; maybe TRBD1 (6 bases). This CDR3 region has 15 residues. Per germline, CDR1 SGHRS and CDR2 YFSETQ. Trimming removed 4 bases from V and 3 bases from J, with 16 bases in between. The DNA for the CDR3 is TGCGCCAGCAGCAGATACAGGGTAGAGGACACTGAAGCTTTCTTT. Its protein product is CASSRYRVEDTEAFF.

The chain combines TRBV28 with TRBJ2-3, with a tentative D call TRBD1 (6 bases). This CDR3 comprises 12 residues. The germline V gene has CDR1 MDHEN and CDR2 SYDVKM. The V and J ends lost 2 bases and 9 bases respectively, with 9 bases between them. The CDR3: CASSLQGLTQYF. CDR3 DNA sequence: TGTGCCAGCAGTTTACAGGGGCTGACGCAGTATTTT.

This clone was found once. The gene calls are TRBV7-9 and TRBJ2-3; D is unresolved. The V gene's germline CDR1 is SEHNR and CDR2 FQNEAQ (reference sequence). Trimming took 1 base from V and 2 from J, leaving 13 bases between them. The CDR3 runs to 16 residues. CDR3 sequence (DNA): TGTGCCAGCAGCTTAGGCAGTTCCCCTCTCACAGATACGCAGTATTTT. Protein product: CASSLGSSPLTDTQYF.

V gene TRBV9 combines with J gene TRBJ1-2; 9 positions agree with TRBD1. V lost 0 bases to trimming and J lost 4 bases; unmatched junction nucleotides: 1. Per germline, CDR1 SGDLS and CDR2 YYNGEE. This CDR3 region has 14 residues. CDR3 protein: CASSVEDRGYGYTF. In DNA, the CDR3 is TGTGCCAGCAGCGTAGAGGACAGGGGCTATGGCTACACCTTC.

This clone was seen a single time. The V call is TRBV7-9, the J call TRBJ2-7; D gene ambiguous. Trimming took off 4 bases at V and 4 bases at J, with 11 bases between the two ends. CDR1 and CDR2 from the germline V gene are SEHNR and FQNEAQ (reference sequence). The CDR3 extends over 13 amino acids. The CDR3 DNA reads as TGTGCCAGCAGCTCAAACCGAGGATACGAGCAGTACTTC. This codes for CASSSNRGYEQYF.

The chain has TRBV29-1 and TRBJ2-3; possible D gene TRBD2, 6 bases. Germline lookup yields CDR1 SQVTM and CDR2 ANQGSEA. With 4 bases removed from V and 5 bases from J, the gap between germline ends came to 19 bases. This CDR3 is 15 amino acids long. The CDR3 DNA follows: TGCAGCGTTGGGAGGGCGGGAACCCTGGGAGATACGCAGTATTTT. Translation: CSVGRAGTLGDTQYF.

The V and J genes are TRBV30 and TRBJ2-5; no clear D. V was pared by 0 bases and J by 5 bases, with 7 bases between. CDR3 length: 12 amino acids. The germline V gene encodes CDR1 GTSNPN and CDR2 SVGIG (reference sequence). This CDR3 is CAWSVVRETQYF. CDR3 DNA sequence: TGTGCCTGGAGTGTAGTCAGGGAGACCCAGTACTTC.

CDR3 nucleotide sequence: TGTGCCAGCAGCTCCGTGGATACGCAGTATTTT. Translated: CASSSVDTQYF. The J gene is TRBJ2-3, the V gene TRBV5-6; D unresolved. The V gene lost 3 bases and the J gene lost 6 bases, with 5 bases spanning the gap. The CDR3 runs 11 residues. Germline loops: CDR1 SGHDT, CDR2 YYEEEE.

The chain is built from TRBV30 and TRBJ2-3; no reliable D call. The CDR3 has 15 amino acids. Between the trimmed V and J ends, which lost 4 bases and 1 base, there was a span of 15 bases. Germline-derived CDR1 and CDR2 are GTSNPN and SVGIG (reference sequence). The CDR3 region is CAWNFVLAGTDTQYF. For the CDR3, the DNA is TGTGCCTGGAATTTCGTTTTAGCTGGCACAGATACGCAGTATTTT.